These 26 T cell receptor beta chains share one sample of origin, sequenced in a study of T-cell memory formation after mild COVID-19. TCRdb re-called the 5' RACE reads through MiXCR, storing one row per CDR3 protein. The data contain some 200,000 distinct CDR3 sequences, roughly 10% of them singletons. Sequenced input: PBMCs or a T cell subset sorted from them (not recorded which). These receptor sequences come from a man between 18 and 29 years old who had mild COVID-19 (a few samples of this study predate the infection). Cell type and time point are not known.

This clonotype was recorded at least ten times. The chain links TRBV20-1 to TRBJ2-3; D possibly corresponds to TRBD1 (5 bases). Germline CDR1 is DFQATT and CDR2 is SNEGSKA (reference sequence). V was shortened by 6 bases and J by 2 bases, with 15 bases between the two germline ends. This CDR3 region has 14 residues. CDR3 in DNA: TGCAGTGCCCCTAGACAGAGCTCCACAGATACGCAGTATTTT. It translates to CSAPRQSSTDTQYF.

The gene calls are TRBV29-1 and TRBJ2-3; D tentatively fits TRBD1 or TRBD2 (5 bases each). The germline V gene has CDR1 SQVTM and CDR2 ANQGSEA. The ends were cut back, 7 bases at V and 8 bases at J, with 25 bases in the middle. This CDR3 region has 15 residues. CDR3 DNA sequence: TGCAGCGCGACGCCCCGAAGAGGGGCCGCCGGTACGCAGTATTTT. This codes for CSATPRRGAAGTQYF.

The sample holds many counts of this clonotype. The chain uses TRBV6-5 and TRBJ2-5; D unresolved. Germline V gene data show CDR1 as MNHEY and CDR2 as SVGAGI. This CDR3 is built from 14 residues. Trimming removed 3 bases from V and 4 bases from J, with 12 bases in between. As DNA, the CDR3 is TGTGCCAGCAGTTATTGGACCGACGTAGAGACCCAGTACTTC. Translation gives CASSYWTDVETQYF.

The CDR3 DNA reads as TGCAGTGCTACACGACCCGCTGTAGCCTACGAGCAGTACTTC. Translation gives CSATRPAVAYEQYF. The rearrangement links TRBV20-1 to TRBJ2-7; D unresolved. This CDR3 contains 14 residues. Per the germline V gene, CDR1 is DFQATT and CDR2 is SNEGSKA (reference sequence). V lost 4 bases and J lost 2, with 15 bases in between.

The chain combines TRBV6-2 or TRBV6-3 with TRBJ1-2, with unresolved D. Germline V gives CDR1 MNHEY, CDR2 SVGEGT. The CDR3 consists of 12 residues. V lost 4 bases and J 4 bases, leaving 7 bases between the germline ends. Here the CDR3 DNA reads TGTGCCAGCAGTTTTATCAGCTATGGCTACACCTTC. The encoded protein is CASSFISYGYTF.

In this sample, this clonotype turned up a few times. The chain combines TRBV20-1 with TRBJ2-1, with D tentatively TRBD2 (6 bases). Per germline, CDR1 DFQATT and CDR2 SNEGSKA (reference sequence). The CDR3 has 15 residues. Deletions cut 6 bases from V and 7 bases from J, with 22 bases between. In DNA form, the CDR3 reads TGCAGTGCCCCCAGGGCCGGACGGGGGACGAATGAGCAGTTCTTC. As protein: CSAPRAGRGTNEQFF.

This clonotype has just a few counts. The chain links TRBV20-1 to TRBJ2-2; perhaps TRBD2 as D (5 bases). V lost 1 base to trimming and J lost 3 bases, with 15 bases between them. The CDR3 sequence is 16 residues long. Germline V CDR1 and CDR2: DFQATT, SNEGSKA (reference sequence). The CDR3 spells CSARGGGGTDTGELFF. The CDR3, as DNA: TGCAGTGCTAGAGGAGGAGGCGGTACGGACACCGGGGAGCTGTTTTTT.

At least ten counts were recorded for this clonotype. The CDR3 region has the DNA TGTGCCAGCAGAAAACAGGGATCGAGCACCGGGGAGCTGTTTTTT. Its translation: CASRKQGSSTGELFF. The chain is built from TRBV7-8 and TRBJ2-2; possible D gene TRBD1, 6 bases. The CDR3 consists of 15 residues. Germline loops: CDR1 SGHVS, CDR2 FQNEAQ. The ends were cut back, 6 bases at V and 4 bases at J, with 15 bases in the middle.

On this clonotype: A much bigger clone sits one base away, suggesting this may be a read error. Without the conserved terminal phenylalanine or tryptophan, this CDR3 likely stems from a read error. The chain employs TRBV5-1 and TRBJ2-5; 8 bases align to TRBD2. Germline CDR1 reads SGHRS; CDR2 reads YFSETQ. The junction had 5 bases not matched to a gene; V was cut back by 0 bases and J by 4 bases. The CDR3 consists of 15 residues. CDR3 sequence: CASSLVPSGLETQYL. The CDR3 nucleotides read TGCGCCAGCAGCTTGGTACCTAGCGGGTTAGAGACCCAGTACTTA.

The chain combines TRBV15 with TRBJ2-3; 7 bases agree with TRBD1. Germline CDR1 and CDR2: LNHNV and YYDKDF (reference sequence). Germline trimming cut 3 bases from V and 6 bases from J; bases unmatched to any gene: 12. The CDR3 spans 16 residues. The CDR3 nucleotides are TGTGCCACCAGCAGTAGAGGGGGCTCTGGGGCCGATACGCAGTATTTT. This sequence encodes CATSSRGGSGADTQYF.

The sample holds a few counts of this clonotype. This chain uses TRBV9 with TRBJ2-4; 8 bases fit TRBD1. CDR1 SGDLS and CDR2 YYNGEE come from the germline V gene. CDR3 length equals 15 residues. The ends lost 0 bases at V and 7 bases at J; junction bases unmatched: 6. This chain's CDR3 is CASSVDPGQDNIQYF. CDR3 DNA sequence: TGTGCCAGCAGCGTAGATCCGGGACAGGATAACATTCAGTACTTC.

This clonotype has more than one count but fewer than ten. The V gene is TRBV10-3, the J gene TRBJ2-5, with 9 positions matching TRBD1. Germline V CDR1 and CDR2: ENHRY, SYGVKD. V dropped 4 bases and J dropped 5; count of bases not matched to a gene: 8. The CDR3 has 15 residues. The CDR3 DNA is TGTGCCATCAGTGTGGCAGGACAGGGGACGGAGACCCAGTACTTC. Protein sequence: CAISVAGQGTETQYF.

The DNA of the CDR3 is TGTGCTAGTGGCTACCGGGACAGGGGGAACATTCAGTACTTC. It codes for CASGYRDRGNIQYF. This chain joins TRBV12-5 and TRBJ2-4; 11 nucleotides line up with TRBD1. The V segment lost 6 bases and the J segment 7 bases; nucleotides outside the gene matches: 5. Germline V gene lookup returns CDR1 LGHNT and CDR2 FRNRAP. This CDR3 has 14 amino acids.

There are a few counts of this clonotype. This sequence joins TRBV5-1 and TRBJ1-1; D is unclear. The germline V and J ends were trimmed by 0 bases and 4 bases, with 7 bases remaining between them. The CDR3 totals 13 residues. CDR1 SGHRS and CDR2 YFSETQ come from the germline V gene. CDR3 DNA: TGCGCCAGCAGCTTGGCCCTAAGCACTGAAGCTTTCTTT. Its translation: CASSLALSTEAFF.

This rearrangement joins TRBV25-1 to TRBJ2-1, with a tentative D call TRBD2 (7 bases). Trimming shortened V by 3 bases and J by 13 bases, and 22 bases separated the two germline ends. The CDR3 loop spans 15 amino acids. Per germline, CDR1 MGHDK and CDR2 SYGVNS. This CDR3 is CASSDPGGGAFDQFF. The CDR3 DNA is TGTGCCAGCAGTGACCCCGGAGGGGGGGCGTTTGATCAGTTCTTC.

CDR3 sequence (DNA): TGTGCCAGCAGTTTTACCGGGACAGGGTTAACTGAAGCTTTCTTT. Encoded protein: CASSFTGTGLTEAFF. The chain combines TRBV12-3 or TRBV12-4 with TRBJ1-1; 9 bases fit TRBD1. The CDR3 extends over 15 amino acids. V was pared by 3 bases and J by 5 bases, with 7 bases of the junction left unmatched.

At least ten counts were recorded for this clonotype. DNA for the CDR3: TGCGCCAGCAGCTTGGCGGTCGCGACAGATACGCAGTATTTT. Translation: CASSLAVATDTQYF. The chain is built from TRBV5-1 and TRBJ2-3; D remains unclear. This CDR3 is 14 amino acids long. Trimming took 0 bases from V and 3 from J, leaving 8 bases between them. The V gene's germline CDR1 is SGHRS and CDR2 YFSETQ.

Of note for this clonotype: An end of the junction does not agree with germline; a read error may underlie this. V usage is TRBV27 and J usage is TRBJ2-3; D is undetermined. Germline V lookup: CDR1 MNHEY, CDR2 SMNVEV (reference sequence). The CDR3 covers 15 residues. This chain's CDR3 is CASSPLGSRTDMQYF. CDR3 in DNA: TGTGCCAGCAGTCCCTTGGGGTCTCGCACAGATATGCAGTATTTT.

This clonotype was picked up a small number of times. J is TRBJ1-5 and V is TRBV5-6; a possible D gene is TRBD1 (5 bases). This CDR3 comprises 15 residues. Germline V gives CDR1 SGHDT, CDR2 YYEEEE. The V end was cut by 2 bases, the J end by 5 bases, with 14 bases between. CDR3 sequence reads: CASSLSGAGHQPQHF. As DNA, the CDR3 is TGTGCCAGCAGCTTATCCGGGGCCGGGCATCAGCCCCAGCATTTT.

This clonotype was recorded at least ten times. The chain combines TRBV11-2 with TRBJ2-5; D gene uncertain. CDR1 is SGHAT and CDR2 is FQNNGV in the germline V gene. The CDR3 is made up of 13 amino acids. V lost 5 bases, J lost 4 bases, and 11 bases lay in between. The CDR3 sequence is CASSLRWGETQYF. CDR3 coding DNA: TGTGCCAGCAGCCTACGATGGGGAGAGACCCAGTACTTC.

This clonotype was seen a handful of times. V and J are TRBV7-2 and TRBJ2-3, with 9 positions matching TRBD2. The CDR3 is 18 residues long. V lost 5 bases to trimming and J lost 0 bases; unmatched junction nucleotides: 12. Germline CDR1 and CDR2: SGHTA and FQGNSA. The DNA of the CDR3 is TGTGCCAGCAGCCCGGTGTTGGGCGGGGGGGGAAGCACAGATACGCAGTATTTT. Protein: CASSPVLGGGGSTDTQYF. The full variable domain, completed using reference TRBV7-2 and TRBJ2-3, is GAGVSQSPSNKVTEKGKDVELRCDPISGHTALYWYRQSLGQGLEFLIYFQGNSAPDKSGLPSDRFSAERTGGSVSTLTIQRTQQEDSAVYLCASSPVLGGGGSTDTQYFGPGTRLTVL.

On this clonotype: The junction differs from germline at one of its ends, possibly a read error. The chain couples TRBV7-9 to TRBJ1-2; tentative D call: TRBD1 (5 bases). The germline V gene encodes CDR1 SEHNR and CDR2 FQNEAQ (reference sequence). The length of the CDR3 is 15 residues. CDR3 region: CAGSSRQPVTGGYTF. The CDR3 nucleotides are TGTGCCGGCAGCTCACGACAGCCTGTTACGGGGGGCTACACCTTC.

There are many counts of this clonotype. The chain is built from TRBV5-1 and TRBJ2-3, with 7 bases matching TRBD1. Germline loops: CDR1 SGHRS, CDR2 YFSETQ. This CDR3 comprises 15 residues. J was trimmed by 2 bases and V by 4 bases; bases with no gene match: 7. CDR3 sequence (DNA): TGCGCCAGCAGCCTAAGGACAGGAGTCACAGATACGCAGTATTTT. This sequence encodes CASSLRTGVTDTQYF.

This clonotype was counted between two and nine times. The V gene is TRBV5-6, the J gene TRBJ1-6; 9 bases align to TRBD1. Trimming took 2 bases from V and 10 from J; bases not matched to a gene: 4. CDR1 SGHDT and CDR2 YYEEEE come from the germline V gene. The CDR3 is made up of 14 amino acids. CDR3 in amino acids: CASSLRDRDSPLHF. In DNA form, the CDR3 reads TGTGCCAGCAGCTTACGGGACAGGGACTCACCCCTCCACTTT. The variable domain in full, with the rest retrieved from reference TRBV5-6 and TRBJ1-6, is DAGVTQSPTHLIKTRGQQVTLRCSPKSGHDTVSWYQQALGQGPQFIFQYYEEEERQRGNFPDRFSGHQFPNYSSELNVNALLLGDSALYLCASSLRDRDSPLHFGNGTRLTVT.

Points on this clonotype: An end of the junction does not agree with germline; a read error may underlie this. The V and J genes are TRBV3-1 and TRBJ1-1; D uncertain. The CDR3 sequence is 11 residues long. Germline CDR1 reads LGHDT; CDR2 reads YNNKEL (reference sequence). This CDR3 reads CASGQDTEAFF. In DNA form, the CDR3 reads TGTGCCAGCGGCCAGGACACTGAAGCTTTCTTT.

This clonotype has just a few counts. The rearrangement links TRBV2 to TRBJ1-2; 8 nucleotides line up with TRBD1. Germline V gives CDR1 SNHLY, CDR2 FYNNEI. Trimming cost V 6 bases and J 4 bases; bases outside gene matches: 7. The CDR3 length is 14 residues. In nucleotides, the CDR3 is TGTGCCAGCAGGCTGGGACAGGAAGCCTATGGCTACACCTTC. Amino acid sequence: CASRLGQEAYGYTF.